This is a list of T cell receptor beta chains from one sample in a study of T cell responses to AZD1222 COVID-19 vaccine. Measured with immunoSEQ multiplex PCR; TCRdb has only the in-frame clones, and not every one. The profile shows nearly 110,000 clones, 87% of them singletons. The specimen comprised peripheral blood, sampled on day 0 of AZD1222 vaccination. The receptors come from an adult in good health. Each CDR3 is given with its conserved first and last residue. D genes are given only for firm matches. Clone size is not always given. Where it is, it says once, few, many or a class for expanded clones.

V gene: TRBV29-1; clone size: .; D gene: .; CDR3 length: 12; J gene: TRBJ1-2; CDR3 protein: CSVAAANYGYTF; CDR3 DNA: TGCAGCGTTGCCGCCGCTAACTATGGCTACACCTTC
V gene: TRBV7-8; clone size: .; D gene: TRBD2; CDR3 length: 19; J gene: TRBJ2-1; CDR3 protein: CASSLPNLRLAGRRNEQFF; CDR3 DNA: TGTGCCAGCAGCTTACCCAACCTTAGACTAGCGGGGCGTCGGAATGAGCAGTTCTTC
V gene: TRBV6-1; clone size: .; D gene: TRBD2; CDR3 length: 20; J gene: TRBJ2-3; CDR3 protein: CASSEISGRAGWLKSDTQYF; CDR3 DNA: TGTGCCAGCAGTGAAATCAGCGGGAGGGCCGGTTGGTTAAAATCAGATACGCAGTATTTT
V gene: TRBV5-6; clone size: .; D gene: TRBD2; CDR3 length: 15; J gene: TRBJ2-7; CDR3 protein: CASSFRLAGKGKQYF; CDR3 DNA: TGTGCCAGCAGTTTTAGACTAGCGGGGAAGGGAAAGCAGTACTTC
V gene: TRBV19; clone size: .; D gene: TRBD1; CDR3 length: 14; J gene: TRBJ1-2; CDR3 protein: CASSPGQTRHGYTF; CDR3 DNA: TGTGCCAGTAGTCCGGGACAGACAAGGCATGGCTACACCTTC
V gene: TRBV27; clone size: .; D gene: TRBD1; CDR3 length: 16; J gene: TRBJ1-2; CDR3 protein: CASSLSSGQGFDGYTF; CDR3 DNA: TGTGCCAGCAGTTTATCAAGTGGACAGGGATTCGATGGCTACACCTTC
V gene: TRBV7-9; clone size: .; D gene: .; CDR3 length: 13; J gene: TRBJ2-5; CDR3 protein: CASSLGTQETQYF; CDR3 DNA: TGTGCCAGCAGCTTAGGTACCCAAGAGACCCAGTACTTC
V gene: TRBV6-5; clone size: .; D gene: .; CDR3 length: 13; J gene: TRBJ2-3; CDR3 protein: CASSNFKTDTQYF; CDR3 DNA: TGTGCCAGCAGTAACTTCAAGACAGATACGCAGTATTTT
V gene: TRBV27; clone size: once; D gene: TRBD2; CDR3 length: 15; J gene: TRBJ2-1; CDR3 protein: CASSQTSGRYNEQFF; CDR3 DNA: TGTGCCAGCAGCCAGACTAGCGGGAGATACAATGAGCAGTTCTTC
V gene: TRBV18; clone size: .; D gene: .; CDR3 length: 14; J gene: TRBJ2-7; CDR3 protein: CASSPVGEGGEQYF; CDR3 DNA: TGTGCCAGCTCACCGGTCGGGGAGGGGGGCGAGCAGTACTTC
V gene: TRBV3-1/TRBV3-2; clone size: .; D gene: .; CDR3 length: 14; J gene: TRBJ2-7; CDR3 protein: CASSQDGGDLEQYF; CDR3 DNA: TGTGCCAGCAGCCAAGATGGTGGGGATCTCGAGCAGTACTTC
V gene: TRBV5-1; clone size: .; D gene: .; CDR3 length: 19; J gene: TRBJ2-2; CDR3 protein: CASSLALGRQNANTGELFF; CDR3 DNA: TGCGCCAGCAGCTTGGCCTTAGGGCGGCAGAATGCGAACACCGGGGAGCTGTTTTTT
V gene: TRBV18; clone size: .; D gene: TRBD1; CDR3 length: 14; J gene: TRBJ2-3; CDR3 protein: CASSHEGAVDTQYF; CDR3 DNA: TGTGCCAGCTCACACGAGGGGGCGGTAGATACGCAGTATTTT
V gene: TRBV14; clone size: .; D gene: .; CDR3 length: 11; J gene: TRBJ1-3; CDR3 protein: CASSQDFTIYF; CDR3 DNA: TGTGCCAGCAGCCAAGATTTCACCATATATTTT
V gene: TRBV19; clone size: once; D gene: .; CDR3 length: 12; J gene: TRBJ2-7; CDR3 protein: CASSPGVSEQYF; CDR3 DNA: TGTGCCAGTAGTCCAGGGGTCTCCGAGCAGTACTTC
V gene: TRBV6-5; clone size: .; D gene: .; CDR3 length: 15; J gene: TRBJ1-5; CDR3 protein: CASSYSALDNQPQHF; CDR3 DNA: TGTGCCAGCAGTTACTCGGCGTTGGACAATCAGCCCCAGCATTTT
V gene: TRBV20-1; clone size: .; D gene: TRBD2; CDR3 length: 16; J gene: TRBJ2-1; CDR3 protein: CSASRLAGGSYNEQFF; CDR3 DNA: TGCAGTGCTAGTAGACTAGCGGGGGGCTCCTACAATGAGCAGTTCTTC
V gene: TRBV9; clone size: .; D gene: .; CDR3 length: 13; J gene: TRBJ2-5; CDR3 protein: CASSVEGYETQYF; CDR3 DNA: TGTGCCAGCAGCGTAGAGGGTTACGAGACCCAGTACTTC
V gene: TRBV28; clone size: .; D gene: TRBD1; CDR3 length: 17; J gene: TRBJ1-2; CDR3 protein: CASSSPPTGGAGYGYTF; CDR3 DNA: TGTGCCAGCAGTTCCCCCCCTACAGGGGGCGCAGGCTATGGCTACACCTTC
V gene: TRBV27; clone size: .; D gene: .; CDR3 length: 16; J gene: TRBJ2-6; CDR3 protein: CASIPRWGHGANVLTF; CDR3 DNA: TGTGCCAGCATCCCCAGGTGGGGGCACGGGGCCAACGTCCTGACTTTC
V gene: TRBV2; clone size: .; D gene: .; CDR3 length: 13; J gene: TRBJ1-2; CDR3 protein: CASNPDWGSGYTF; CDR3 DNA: TGTGCCAGCAACCCGGACTGGGGTTCTGGCTACACCTTC
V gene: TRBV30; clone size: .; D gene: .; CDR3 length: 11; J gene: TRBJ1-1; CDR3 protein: CAWVGGTEAFF; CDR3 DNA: TGTGCCTGGGTAGGGGGCACTGAAGCTTTCTTT
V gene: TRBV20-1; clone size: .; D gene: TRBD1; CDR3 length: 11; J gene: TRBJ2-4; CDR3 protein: CSAETGNIQYF; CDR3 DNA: TGCAGTGCAGAGACAGGGAACATTCAGTACTTC
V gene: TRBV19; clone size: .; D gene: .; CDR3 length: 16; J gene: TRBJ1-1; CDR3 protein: CASTIPRGRGNTEAFF; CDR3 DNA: TGTGCCAGCACAATCCCTAGGGGCAGGGGAAACACTGAAGCTTTCTTT
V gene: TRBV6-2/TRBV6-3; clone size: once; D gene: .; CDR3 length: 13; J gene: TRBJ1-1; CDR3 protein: CASSGVQGTEAFF; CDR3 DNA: TGTGCCAGCAGCGGGGTTCAGGGCACTGAAGCTTTCTTT
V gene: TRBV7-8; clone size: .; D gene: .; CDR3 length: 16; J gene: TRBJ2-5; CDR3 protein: CASSLGGVGDQETQYF; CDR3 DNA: TGTGCCAGCAGCTTAGGGGGAGTCGGAGACCAAGAGACCCAGTACTTC
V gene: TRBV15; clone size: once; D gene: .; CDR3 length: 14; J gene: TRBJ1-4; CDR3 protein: CATSSLGQNEKLFF; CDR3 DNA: TGTGCCACCAGCAGTTTAGGACAGAATGAAAAACTGTTTTTT
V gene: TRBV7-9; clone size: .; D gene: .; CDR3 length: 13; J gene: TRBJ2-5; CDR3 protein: CASTHIREETQYF; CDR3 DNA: TGTGCCAGCACCCATATCCGAGAAGAGACCCAGTACTTC
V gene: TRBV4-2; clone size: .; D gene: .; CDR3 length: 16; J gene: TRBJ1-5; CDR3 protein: CASSQAHRQNNQPQHF; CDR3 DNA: TGTGCCAGCAGCCAAGCTCACAGACAAAACAATCAGCCCCAGCATTTT
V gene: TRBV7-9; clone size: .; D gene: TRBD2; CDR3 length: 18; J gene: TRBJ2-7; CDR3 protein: CASSLAFLSGRRAYEQYF; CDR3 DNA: TGTGCCAGCAGCTTAGCTTTCTTAAGCGGGAGGAGGGCCTACGAGCAGTACTTC
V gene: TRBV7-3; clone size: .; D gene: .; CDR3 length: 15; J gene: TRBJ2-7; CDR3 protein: CASSLRGGDSYEQYF; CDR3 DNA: TGTGCCAGCAGCTTAAGGGGCGGAGACTCCTACGAGCAGTACTTC
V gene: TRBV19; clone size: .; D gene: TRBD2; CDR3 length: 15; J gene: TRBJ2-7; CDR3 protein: CASSSGTSATYEQYF; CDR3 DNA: TGTGCCAGTAGTTCAGGGACTAGCGCAACCTACGAGCAGTACTTC
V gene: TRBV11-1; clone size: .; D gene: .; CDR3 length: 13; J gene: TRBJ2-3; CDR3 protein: CASSFLGTDTQYF; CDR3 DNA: TGTGCCAGCAGCTTTTTAGGCACAGATACGCAGTATTTT
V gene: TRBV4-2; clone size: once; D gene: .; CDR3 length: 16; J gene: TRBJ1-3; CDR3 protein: CASSQGVAGAGNTIYF; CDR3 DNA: TGTGCCAGCAGCCAAGGAGTGGCAGGAGCTGGAAACACCATATATTTT
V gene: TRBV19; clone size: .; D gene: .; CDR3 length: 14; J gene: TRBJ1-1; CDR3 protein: CASRQEWMNTEAFF; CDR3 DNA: TGTGCCAGTAGACAGGAATGGATGAACACTGAAGCTTTCTTT
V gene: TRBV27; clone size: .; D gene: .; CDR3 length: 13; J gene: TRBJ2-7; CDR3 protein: CASSLGRAGEQYF; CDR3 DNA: TGTGCCAGCAGTTTGGGCCGGGCCGGCGAGCAGTACTTC
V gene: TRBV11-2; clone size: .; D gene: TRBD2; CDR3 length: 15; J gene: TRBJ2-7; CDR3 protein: CASSLEAGVRNEQYF; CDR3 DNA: TGTGCCAGCAGCTTAGAGGCGGGAGTAAGGAACGAGCAGTACTTC
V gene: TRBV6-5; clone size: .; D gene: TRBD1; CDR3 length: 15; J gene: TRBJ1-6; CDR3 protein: CASRTRDRLWTPLHF; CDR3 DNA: TGTGCCTCCCGTACCCGGGACAGGCTGTGGACACCCCTCCACTTT
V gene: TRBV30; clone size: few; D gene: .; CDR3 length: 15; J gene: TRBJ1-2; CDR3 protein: CAWRRGLRLDYGYTF; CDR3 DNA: TGTGCCTGGAGGAGGGGACTCCGTTTAGACTATGGCTACACCTTC
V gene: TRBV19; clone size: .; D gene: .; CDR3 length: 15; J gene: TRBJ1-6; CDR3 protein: CASSIGGVYNSPLHF; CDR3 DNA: TGTGCCAGTAGTATAGGGGGAGTTTATAATTCACCCCTCCACTTT
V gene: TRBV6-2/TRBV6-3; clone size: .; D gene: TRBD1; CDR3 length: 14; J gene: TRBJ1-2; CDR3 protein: CASSYLGQGSGYTF; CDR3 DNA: TGTGCCAGCAGTTACCTAGGACAGGGGTCTGGCTACACCTTC
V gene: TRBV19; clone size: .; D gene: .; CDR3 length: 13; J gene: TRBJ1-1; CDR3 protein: CASSIGPLTEAFF; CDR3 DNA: TGTGCCAGTAGTATTGGACCACTCACTGAAGCTTTCTTT
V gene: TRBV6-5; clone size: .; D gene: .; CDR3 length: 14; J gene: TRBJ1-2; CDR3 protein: CASSYVTASYGYTF; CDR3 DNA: TGTGCCAGCAGTTACGTAACAGCGTCCTATGGCTACACCTTC
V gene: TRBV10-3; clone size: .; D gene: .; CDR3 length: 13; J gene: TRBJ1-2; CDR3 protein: CAIRRRGNYGYTF; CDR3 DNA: TGTGCCATCAGGAGAAGGGGGAACTATGGCTACACCTTC